This TCR beta chain was identified in a study of Ad26.COV2.S vaccination and SARS-CoV-2 variants. Treatment denoted: around 19 received Ad26.COV2.S at low or high dose, single or two shots; roughly five received placebo; per-sample allocation not given. Specimens were obtained on day 63 following the first vaccine or placebo injection. Donation was by an adult aged 18-55 years who was in Boston. Comment on this clone: What it binds is not known.

The table came from immunoSEQ multiplex PCR; TCRdb's copy has only in-frame clones and leaves some out. The sample consists of about 680,000 clones, more than 80% of them appearing once. General study findings and limits: Breadth of non-spike TCRs did not differ between vaccinees and placebo recipients. Total T cell responses may have been underestimated by the TCR breadth and depth analyses.

The receptor was isolated from a person between 18 and 60 years old who received the Ad26.COV2.S COVID-19 vaccine or a placebo. Material: peripheral blood, obtained in a trial of Ad26.COV2.S vaccine versus placebo.

DNA for the CDR3: TGTGCCAGCAGCGGCACCGGGACAGACCTATCCTCTGGAAACACCATATATTTT. As protein: CASSGTGTDLSSGNTIYF. The chain couples TRBV5-6 to TRBJ1-3, with 7 nucleotides matching TRBD1. Germline lookup yields CDR1 SGHDT and CDR2 YYEEEE. The V gene end was trimmed by 4 bases and the J gene end by 0 bases; junction bases not matched to a gene: 13. The CDR3 spans 18 residues.